One sample yielded the 28 T cell receptor beta chains listed below, sequenced in a study of shared clonotypes between healthy human individuals. The assay was immunoSEQ multiplex PCR, and TCRdb's table has in-frame clones only and misses some. The table shows approximately 2.5 million clones, with roughly 93% occurring only once. Sequencing input: naive CD4+ T cells from PBMCs. Subset denoted: CD45RA+ positively selected. Every receptor here comes from a young man in good health. Some clones in this sample may be carry-over from other donors' samples.

This clone was seen a single time. V gene TRBV5-6 combines with J gene TRBJ1-1, with D tentatively TRBD1 (6 bases). There are 17 residues in the CDR3. The V and J ends lost 1 base and 4 bases respectively, with 20 bases between them. Germline values: CDR1 SGHDT, CDR2 YYEEEE. CDR3 residues: CASSLRPGDGGFTEAFF. The CDR3 region has the DNA TGTGCCAGCAGCTTGAGACCAGGGGACGGAGGATTCACTGAAGCTTTCTTT.

This rearrangement joins TRBV5-4 to TRBJ2-7, with a weak D call TRBD1 (5 bases). Trimming took 4 bases from V and 3 from J, leaving 8 bases between them. Germline-derived CDR1 and CDR2 are SGHNT and YYREEE (reference sequence). This CDR3 has 12 residues. This CDR3 reads CASSMDNYEQYF. The CDR3 DNA reads TGTGCCAGCAGCATGGACAACTACGAGCAGTACTTC.

The V call is TRBV2, the J call TRBJ1-1, with D unresolved. CDR3 length: 14 amino acids. V was trimmed by 6 bases and J by 6 bases, leaving 17 bases between them. The germline CDR1 and CDR2 sequences are SNHLY and FYNNEI. Written as DNA, the CDR3 is TGTGCCAGCAGAGGACGGCTCACGGGCTCTGAAGCTTTCTTT. This translates into CASRGRLTGSEAFF.

The chain employs TRBV12-5 and TRBJ2-7; possibly TRBD2 for D (6 bases). Germline V gene data show CDR1 as LGHNT and CDR2 as FRNRAP. V was clipped by 0 bases and J by 0 bases, with 12 bases between them. The length of the CDR3 is 16 residues. This CDR3 is CASGLVISGNSYEQYF. For the CDR3, the DNA is TGTGCTAGTGGTTTGGTAATTAGCGGAAACTCCTACGAGCAGTACTTC.

The gene calls are TRBV14 and TRBJ2-3; D possibly corresponds to TRBD1 (6 bases). Deletions cut 2 bases from V and 3 bases from J, with 12 bases between. CDR1 and CDR2 (germline): SGHDN, FVKESK. The CDR3 is 15 residues long. The CDR3 DNA sequence: TGTGCCAGCAGCCAACGGTACAGGGAAACAGATACGCAGTATTTT. Translating gives CASSQRYRETDTQYF. The full variable domain, with the rest looked up from reference TRBV14 and TRBJ2-3, is EAGVTQFPSHSVIEKGQTVTLRCDPISGHDNLYWYRRVMGKEIKFLLHFVKESKQDESGMPNNRFLAERTGGTYSTLKVQPAELEDSGVYFCASSQRYRETDTQYFGPGTRLTVL.

V is TRBV7-2 and J is TRBJ2-7; 16 bases match TRBD2. CDR3 length: 17 residues. From germline, CDR1 is SGHTA and CDR2 FQGNSA. J lost 7 bases, V lost 4 bases, and 10 bases had no gene match. The CDR3 region has the DNA TGTGCCAGCAGCTCGGGACTAGCGGGAGGGCCGCCGGGAGAGCAGTACTTC. This translates into CASSSGLAGGPPGEQYF.

This sequence joins TRBV2 and TRBJ2-1, with D tentatively TRBD1 or TRBD2 (5 bases each). V lost 6 bases to trimming and J lost 0 bases, with 9 bases between them. The CDR3 is 14 residues long. CDR1 and CDR2 from the germline V gene are SNHLY and FYNNEI. The CDR3 sequence is CASRGESSYNEQFF. CDR3 nucleotide sequence: TGTGCCAGCAGGGGGGAGAGCTCCTACAATGAGCAGTTCTTC.

In this sample, this clone turned up a few times. This same CDR3 is encoded by further DNA sequences in the sample. The chain combines TRBV2 with TRBJ2-3, with D unclear. The CDR3 is made up of 11 amino acids. V shed 7 bases and J shed 2 bases, with 4 bases lying between them. Germline V gene data show CDR1 as SNHLY and CDR2 as FYNNEI. CDR3 bases: TGTGCCAGCACATACACAGATACGCAGTATTTT. This codes for CASTYTDTQYF.

V is TRBV28 and J is TRBJ1-1; D not resolved. V was shortened by 2 bases and J by 7 bases, with 11 bases between the two germline ends. Germline V gives CDR1 MDHEN, CDR2 SYDVKM. This CDR3 comprises 13 residues. CDR3 sequence: CASSLIPPSEAFF. CDR3 in DNA: TGTGCCAGCAGTTTAATCCCCCCGAGTGAAGCTTTCTTT.

The gene calls are TRBV6-6 and TRBJ2-1, with D perhaps TRBD2 (6 bases). The CDR3 extends over 15 amino acids. CDR1 is MNHNY, CDR2 SVGAGI, per germline (reference sequence). Deletions cut 6 bases from V and 8 bases from J, with 20 bases between. The CDR3 region is CASSARWEVSHEQFF. The CDR3 DNA follows: TGTGCCAGCAGCGCCCGGTGGGAGGTCTCCCATGAGCAGTTCTTC.

The chain has TRBV21-1 and TRBJ2-6; the table calls TRBD1, which could not be checked here. TRBV21-1 is flagged as a pseudogene. This CDR3 is 16 amino acids long. CDR3 residues: CASSKRGGAGANVLTF. CDR3 in DNA: TGTGCCAGCAGCAAAAGAGGGGGCGCTGGGGCCAACGTCCTGACTTTC.

Regarding this clone: Other DNA sequences in the same sample also yield this CDR3. This chain links TRBV6-5 with TRBJ1-2, with a weak D call TRBD1 (6 bases). Per the germline V gene, CDR1 is MNHEY and CDR2 is SVGAGI. Trimming stripped 5 bases from V and 2 bases from J, with 9 bases between. The CDR3 is 13 amino acids. CDR3 protein: CASSPGANYGYTF. Written as DNA, the CDR3 is TGTGCCAGCAGTCCGGGGGCGAACTATGGCTACACCTTC.

J is TRBJ2-5 and V is TRBV5-4, with 11 bases that match TRBD2. The CDR3 covers 15 residues. The germline V gene has CDR1 SGHNT and CDR2 YYREEE (reference sequence). The ends lost 4 bases at V and 4 bases at J; junction bases unmatched: 6. The CDR3 coding sequence is TGTGCCAGCAGCGGTGGACTAGCGGGTGGAGAGACCCAGTACTTC. It yields the protein CASSGGLAGGETQYF.

The genes are TRBV6-5 and TRBJ2-2, with a possible D match to TRBD2 (5 bases). This CDR3 contains 14 residues. The germline V and J ends were trimmed by 8 bases and 4 bases, with 14 bases remaining between them. Germline assignment: CDR1 MNHEY and CDR2 SVGAGI. The CDR3 reads CASSTRRGTGELFF. In DNA, the CDR3 is TGTGCCAGCTCCACTAGAAGAGGCACCGGGGAGCTGTTTTTT.

This clone was seen only once. V usage is TRBV19 and J usage is TRBJ1-2; the match to TRBD1 covers 7 bases. In germline, CDR1 is LNHDA, CDR2 SQIVND (reference sequence). The CDR3 has 14 residues. J gave up 7 bases and V 5 bases, and 10 bases lay outside the gene matches. Here the CDR3 reads CASSPASTGSGYTF. CDR3 bases: TGTGCCAGTAGTCCCGCCTCGACAGGGTCTGGCTACACCTTC.

The chain's CDR3 is CASRPRVTGELFF. For the CDR3, the DNA is TGCGCCAGCAGACCCCGGGTCACCGGGGAGCTGTTTTTT. The gene calls are TRBV5-1 and TRBJ2-2, with D uncertain. This CDR3 contains 13 residues. Germline V CDR1 and CDR2: SGHRS, YFSETQ. The ends were cut back, 5 bases at V and 4 bases at J, with 9 bases in the middle.

The chain couples TRBV5-1 to TRBJ2-7, with 14 bases that match TRBD2. CDR3 length: 17 residues. CDR1 SGHRS and CDR2 YFSETQ come from the germline V gene. Losses at the gene ends were 3 bases for V and 2 bases for J; bases not matched to a gene: 7. The CDR3 here is CASSWGLAGEPTYEQYF. CDR3 in DNA: TGCGCCAGCAGCTGGGGACTAGCGGGAGAACCCACCTACGAGCAGTACTTC.

The chain combines TRBV30 with TRBJ1-1; a possible D gene is TRBD1 (6 bases). This CDR3 spans 18 amino acids. Germline loops: CDR1 GTSNPN, CDR2 SVGIG (reference sequence). Trimming left V 5 bases short and J 2 bases short, with 27 bases between. The CDR3 DNA follows: TGTGCCTGGGGGGACTATCCAGGGGTTTGGGGTTTTAACACTGAAGCTTTCTTT. The encoded protein is CAWGDYPGVWGFNTEAFF.

V usage is TRBV5-1 and J usage is TRBJ2-3, with D unclear. V lost 7 bases, J lost 0 bases, and 15 bases lay in between. There are 15 residues in the CDR3. Germline values: CDR1 SGHRS, CDR2 YFSETQ. This CDR3 reads CASALGRTSTDTQYF. The CDR3, as DNA: TGCGCCAGCGCCCTCGGGCGAACTAGCACAGATACGCAGTATTTT.

V usage is TRBV25-1 and J usage is TRBJ1-3; D gene unclear. The germline V and J ends were trimmed by 8 bases and 2 bases, with 13 bases remaining between them. Germline CDR1 MGHDK, CDR2 SYGVNS. The CDR3 contains 14 residues. CDR3 nucleotide sequence: TGTGCCAGCCAAGGACGGGGTACTGGAAACACCATATATTTT. This sequence encodes CASQGRGTGNTIYF.

The gene calls are TRBV28 and TRBJ1-2, with 9 bases that match TRBD1. The V segment lost 6 bases and the J segment 8 bases; nucleotides outside the gene matches: 4. This CDR3 has 12 residues. The germline V gene has CDR1 MDHEN and CDR2 SYDVKM. The CDR3 protein is CASSGQGKGYTF. The CDR3 coding sequence is TGTGCCAGCAGCGGACAGGGGAAAGGCTACACCTTC.

The chain couples TRBV28 to TRBJ1-1; 8 bases align to TRBD1. V shed 1 base and J 0 bases; nucleotides not matched to a gene: 7. Germline loops: CDR1 MDHEN, CDR2 SYDVKM. This CDR3 spans 17 amino acids. CDR3 bases: TGTGCCAGCAGTTTATACCGCCGACAGGGGATGAACACTGAAGCTTTCTTT. Its protein is CASSLYRRQGMNTEAFF.

The chain is built from TRBV19 and TRBJ2-7; weak D call: TRBD2 (5 bases). Between the trimmed V and J ends, which lost 6 bases and 4 bases, there was a span of 13 bases. The V gene's germline CDR1 is LNHDA and CDR2 SQIVND (reference sequence). This CDR3 comprises 13 residues. The CDR3 loop reads CASSSFRGYEQYF. For the CDR3, the DNA is TGTGCCAGTAGCAGCTTCCGGGGATACGAGCAGTACTTC.

This CDR3 is CASSPLDNTGWETQYF. CDR3 nucleotides: TGTGCCAGCTCACCGCTCGACAACACGGGGTGGGAGACCCAGTACTTC. The chain employs TRBV18 and TRBJ2-5; a weak D match, TRBD2 (5 bases). Looked up from germline, CDR1 is KGHSH and CDR2 is LQKENI. V was clipped by 3 bases and J by 5 bases, with 19 bases between them. The CDR3 covers 16 residues.

CDR3 nucleotide sequence: TGTGCCAGCAGCCAAGGCGCGGGAGGGTACAATGAGCAGTTCTTC. Translating it yields CASSQGAGGYNEQFF. The chain uses TRBV11-3 and TRBJ2-1; 9 nucleotides align to TRBD2. The trim removed 5 bases at V and 4 bases at J, leaving 6 bases unmatched. This CDR3 comprises 15 residues. In germline, CDR1 is SGHNT, CDR2 YENEEA.

This sequence joins TRBV2 and TRBJ2-5; D perhaps matches TRBD1 (5 bases). Looked up from germline, CDR1 is SNHLY and CDR2 is FYNNEI. The CDR3 totals 14 residues. The V end was cut by 5 bases, the J end by 1 base, with 11 bases between. DNA for the CDR3: TGTGCCAGCAGTAAGACAGCCCGCCAAGAGACCCAGTACTTC. Protein product: CASSKTARQETQYF.

V usage is TRBV5-1 and J usage is TRBJ2-2, with D perhaps given as TRBD1 or TRBD2 (5 bases each). The germline V and J ends were trimmed by 4 bases and 4 bases, with 17 bases remaining between them. Germline values: CDR1 SGHRS, CDR2 YFSETQ. The CDR3 consists of 16 residues. CDR3 in DNA: TGCGCCAGCAGCCCTGACGAGGGGCCGTCCACCGGGGAGCTGTTTTTT. Translation: CASSPDEGPSTGELFF. The variable domain in full, with the rest retrieved from reference TRBV5-1 and TRBJ2-2, is KAGVTQTPRYLIKTRGQQVTLSCSPISGHRSVSWYQQTPGQGLQFLFEYFSETQRNKGNFPGRFSGRQFSNSRSEMNVSTLELGDSALYLCASSPDEGPSTGELFFGEGSRLTVL.

V gene TRBV5-1 combines with J gene TRBJ2-7; TRBD1 aligns across 9 bases. The junction had 4 bases not matched to a gene; V was cut back by 6 bases and J by 3 bases. This CDR3 spans 13 amino acids. Germline V gene lookup returns CDR1 SGHRS and CDR2 YFSETQ. CDR3 protein: CASKGQGIYEQYF. For the CDR3, the DNA is TGCGCCAGCAAGGGACAGGGCATCTACGAGCAGTACTTC.